These T cell receptor beta chains were read from a single sample in a study of cytomegalovirus exposure and HLA in healthy donors. The protocol was immunoSEQ multiplex PCR, while the TCRdb copy is restricted to in-frame clones and leaves out a portion. Found here are fewer than 150,000 clones, 75% to 90% of them singletons; the top ten hold about 1.2%. The sequencing sample was made of PBMCs. Every receptor here comes from a female donor in good health and CMV-seronegative. Both conserved end residues are trimmed from each CDR3.

TRBV15	TRBJ2-7	ATSRDSRPGLRFYEQY
TRBV29-1	TRBJ2-2	SVDMGQDTGELF
TRBV2	TRBJ1-5	ASGGPVGQPQH
TRBV29-1	TRBJ2-1	SVDFRGRNEQF
TRBV7-9	TRBJ2-5	ASSLGQGMGETQY
TRBV5-6	TRBJ2-1	ASSPGAGVYNEQF
TRBV27	TRBJ2-7	ASSLSRDSYEQY
TRBV6-6	TRBJ2-5	ASTQGSKETQY
TRBV5-6	TRBJ2-2	ASSPGQGTGELF
TRBV28	TRBJ1-1	ASSLSWGTRGDSAEAF
TRBV27	TRBJ2-7	ASEALAVNYEQY
TRBV30	TRBJ2-1	AWSGELVRGKKF
TRBV7-2	TRBJ1-5	ASSPTGIQPQH
TRBV5-1	TRBJ2-7	ASSLGGIAASYEQY
TRBV7-2	TRBJ1-1	ASSLVRNTEAF
TRBV6-1	TRBJ2-7	ASSKEGRSSYEQY
TRBV7-7	TRBJ1-1	ASSLKEHTEAF
TRBV6-5	TRBJ2-1	ASSYGGRAGNNEQF
TRBV5-3	TRBJ1-1	ARSLRDRKAF
TRBV19	TRBJ2-7	ASSIRESYEQY
TRBV7-8	TRBJ1-2	ASSRGGGSGYT
TRBV4-1	TRBJ2-7	ASSPWTGGSEQY
TRBV29-1	TRBJ2-1	SGTSSTRSYNEQF
TRBV6-5	TRBJ1-5	ASSLDRGYQPQH
TRBV19	TRBJ2-2	ASSPGTVNTGELF
TRBV28	TRBJ2-7	ASSLSGRSEQY
TRBV5-4	TRBJ2-6	ASSLYSGANVLT
TRBV27	TRBJ2-7	ASSEGNSYEQY
TRBV6-5	TRBJ1-5	ASGQGNNQPQH
TRBV28	TRBJ2-7	ASSLSTNGLAGTYEQY
TRBV5-1	TRBJ2-2	ASSLNLAGDTGELF
TRBV19	TRBJ1-5	ASSIGTGAFNQPQH
TRBV28	TRBJ1-1	ASRLGTGLEAF
TRBV10-3	TRBJ2-3	AISDMVGGTDTQY
TRBV28	TRBJ2-7	ASSPAQGTYEQY
TRBV2	TRBJ1-4	ASEGRTGSPVEKLF
TRBV15	TRBJ2-7	ATSRGLAGKY
TRBV28	TRBJ2-7	ASIGLAGSYEQY
TRBV15	TRBJ2-4	ATSRDSIAKNIQY
TRBV5-5	TRBJ2-3	ASSLVLTDTQY
TRBV29-1	TRBJ2-1	SYSIGGAPYNEQF
TRBV28	TRBJ1-5	ASGTGTGWLGPQH
TRBV28	TRBJ1-5	ASSLMGTGSNQPQH
TRBV9	TRBJ2-1	ASSVAGTLNEQF
TRBV27	TRBJ1-2	ASSPGHDGYT
TRBV10-3	TRBJ2-3	AISGAGGTDTQY
TRBV9	TRBJ2-1	ASSVDRAFTPFHEQF
TRBV4-1	TRBJ1-5	ASSQDAGPSNQPQH